This entry is about one TCR beta chain. What it binds is unknown. This specimen belongs to a study of T cell repertoires in cytomegalovirus infection. Looking at the study overall: As its CMV epitopes, the study selected recently identified HLA-C-restricted and well-studied HLA-B-restricted targets. An indication of both CMV infection and matching HLA type came from public TCR beta signatures. General study points: CMV-specific HLA-C-restricted TCR beta clonotypes dominated the ex vivo response. The cumulative frequency of public TCR beta families distinguished individuals who carried CMV together with the relevant HLA.

The V gene lost 5 bases and the J gene lost 6 bases, with 17 bases spanning the gap. The CDR3 length is 14 residues. CDR1 is LNHNV and CDR2 is YYDKDF in the germline V gene (reference sequence). A single record per CDR3 protein comes from TCRdb applying MiXCR to the reads. This sample has about 900,000 distinct CDR3 sequences; 30% to 40% occur once, and the top ten carry roughly 13%. Material: cultured CD8+ T cells from PBMCs, obtained from culture after CMV antigen stimulation. This clonotype was obtained from a human donor in good health (CMV status not recorded). Some clones in this sample may be carry-over from other donors' samples. The rearrangement links TRBV15 to TRBJ2-7; D assignment may be TRBD1 or TRBD2 (5 bases each). The chain's CDR3 is CATSFPGTATEQYF. As DNA, the CDR3 is TGTGCCACCAGCTTCCCCGGGACCGCAACCGAGCAGTACTTC.